This T cell receptor delta chain was recorded in a study of γδ T cells in repeated Plasmodium falciparum infection. Study-level information: Sampling occurred at baseline, pre-infection for selected infections, and 21 days post-infection. Some Malian samples span acute malaria episodes; others come from no-transmission periods. Overall study results and limits: In Vdelta2-negative, largely Vdelta1+, gammadelta repertoires, repeated controlled infections appeared to drive clonal selection waves.

The CDR3 consists of 22 residues. V trimming: 0 bases; J trimming: 2 bases; junction bases outside the gene matches: 19. CDR1 and CDR2 (germline): TSWWSYY, QGS. Comment on this clone: The antigen remains undetermined. It is likely a read error: a sequence one base away is far more abundant. This CDR3 is also generated by other DNA sequences in the sample.

Each sorted gammadelta sample had TRG and TRD chains sequenced. TCRdb re-called the multiplex PCR reads through CATT. This table has about 93,000 delta-chain clones, 0.9% to 1% appearing once. Vgamma9/Vdelta2+ and Vdelta2-negative gammadelta T cells were flow-sorted from PBMC for bulk sequencing. The receptor's source is a pool of human donors (malaria-infected and uninfected, not separated). V gene TRDV1 combines with J gene TRDJ1, with 12 bases that match TRDD3. The sequenced sample consisted of gamma-delta T cells from blood. The CDR3 DNA is TGTGCTCTTGGGGAACTGAACCTTCCTACGAGTACTGGGGGATACAGGACCGATAAACTCATCTTT. Protein product: CALGELNLPTSTGGYRTDKLIF.